The clone carrying this T cell receptor beta chain was counted only a few times. This record belongs to a study of blood T cell repertoires in COVID-19. Overall study: Italy, Spain and the United States were the sources of the convalescent and acute COVID-19 samples. In each case, the material was cDNA or gDNA derived from T cells, B-cell-depleted T cells, or PBMCs.

Original handling: Nucleated cell number was recorded as an estimate derived from reference gene primer amplification. Produced via immunoSEQ multiplex PCR; TCRdb's table is partial and in-frame only. From that table come the V and J calls and clone size; the DNA was used to work out D and trimming. Of roughly 200,000 clones listed, 75% to 80% are singletons. This CDR3 has 15 amino acids. The germline gives CDR1 SQVTM, CDR2 ANQGSEA. V trimming: 0 bases; J trimming: 7 bases; junction bases outside the gene matches: 4. Sequenced: peripheral blood. The receptor was isolated from a woman in her 50s with active or convalescent COVID-19. This sequence joins TRBV29-1 and TRBJ2-4; 12 positions agree with TRBD2. The CDR3 DNA sequence: TGCAGCGTTGAAGACACTAGCGGGGGGCTTAACATTCAGTACTTC. It is translated as CSVEDTSGGLNIQYF.